The rows below give T cell receptor beta chains drawn from one sample of a study of blood T cell repertoires in COVID-19. Assay: immunoSEQ multiplex PCR; the TCRdb copy retains only in-frame clones and omits some. Found here are roughly 390,000 clones, 80% to 90% of them singletons; the top ten hold over 9.5%. The sequenced sample consisted of peripheral blood. These receptors all come from a woman aged 30 to 39 with COVID-19, enrolled during active disease. The CDR3 runs from the conserved cysteine through the conserved F or W. A D gene is named only where the DNA matches it firmly. A clone size is listed for some rows: how often the clone was seen (once, few, many), or a class if it is expanded.

d_gene,j_gene,v_gene,abundance,CDR3nt,CDR3aa
TRBD1,TRBJ1-2,TRBV14,.,TGTGCCAGCAGCCTTGACAGGGTGGACTATGGCTACACCTTC,CASSLDRVDYGYTF
TRBD1,TRBJ2-5,TRBV7-2,once,TGTGCCAGCAGCTCCCGATCACAGGGGGTAGGGACCCAGTACTTC,CASSSRSQGVGTQYF
TRBD1,TRBJ1-4,TRBV6-4,.,TGTGCCAGCAGTGACCCGAACAGGGGAGTAGGGGAAAAACTGTTTTTT,CASSDPNRGVGEKLFF
TRBD1,TRBJ1-2,TRBV6-4,.,TGTGCCAGCAGTCTCGGGACAGGGCTTAACTATGGCTACACCTTC,CASSLGTGLNYGYTF
TRBD1,TRBJ2-1,TRBV6-5,.,TGTGCCAGCAGTTACCTGGGACAGGGGAGTGAGCAGTTCTTC,CASSYLGQGSEQFF
TRBD2,TRBJ2-1,TRBV19,.,TGTGCCAGTAGTAGCGGACTAGCGGGAACCTACAATGAGCAGTTCTTC,CASSSGLAGTYNEQFF
.,TRBJ2-7,TRBV4-3,.,TGCGCCAGCAGCCCCGCGACAGGACCCTACGAGCAGTACTTC,CASSPATGPYEQYF
TRBD1,TRBJ1-1,TRBV5-5,.,TGTGCCAGCAGCTTGGAGGGGACAGGGGTGAGCACTGAAGCTTTCTTT,CASSLEGTGVSTEAFF
.,TRBJ2-3,TRBV6-5,.,TGTGCCAGCAGTTACTCGCTAGGGGCCGCAGATACGCAGTATTTT,CASSYSLGAADTQYF
.,TRBJ1-5,TRBV6-4,.,TGTGCCTGCAAAAACCCCTCTCGGGTAAGGTACGATCAGCCCCAGCATTTT,CACKNPSRVRYDQPQHF
TRBD1,TRBJ1-2,TRBV30,.,TGTGCCTGGAGTGGAGGAGGGGGCCGCTATGGCTACACCTTC,CAWSGGGGRYGYTF
TRBD1,TRBJ1-1,TRBV30,.,TGTGCCCTGGACAGGGAGAACACTGAAGCTTTCTTT,CALDRENTEAFF
TRBD2,TRBJ2-7,TRBV11-3,.,TGTGCCAGCAGCTTAGGGGCGACTAGCGGGAGCGAGCAGTACTTC,CASSLGATSGSEQYF
.,TRBJ2-7,TRBV6-4,.,TGTGCCAGCACTGCGGGGTACCGGTACTTC,CASTAGYRYF
.,TRBJ1-4,TRBV7-4,.,TGTGCCAGCAGCTTAGCGGGCCGGAATGAAAAACTGTTTTTT,CASSLAGRNEKLFF
TRBD1,TRBJ1-1,TRBV28,.,TGTGCCAGCAGTTTCCCCTCGGGACAGGGCACTGAAGCTTTCTTT,CASSFPSGQGTEAFF
.,TRBJ1-1,TRBV7-9,.,TGTGCCAGCAGCTTAGAACAGAACACTGAAGCTTTCTTT,CASSLEQNTEAFF
.,TRBJ2-7,TRBV10-3,.,TGTGCCATCAGTGTGGGCAGGGCCACCTACGAGCAGTACTTC,CAISVGRATYEQYF
TRBD1,TRBJ1-6,TRBV4-2,.,TGTGCCAGCAGCCTAGGACAGGGGAATTCACCCCTCCACTTT,CASSLGQGNSPLHF
TRBD2,TRBJ2-2,TRBV7-9,.,TGTGCCAGCAGCACTACTAGCGGGAGCTCCCCCGGGGAGCTGTTTTTT,CASSTTSGSSPGELFF
.,TRBJ1-4,TRBV27,.,TGTGCCAGCAGGGGAGGGAGCGCAACTAATGAAAAACTGTTTTTT,CASRGGSATNEKLFF
.,TRBJ2-5,TRBV10-3,.,TGTGCCATCAGTGAGGGAGAGGCAACGCAAGAGACCCAGTACTTC,CAISEGEATQETQYF
TRBD1,TRBJ2-4,TRBV3-1/TRBV3-2,.,TGTGCCAGCAGCCGACAGGGGCATTGGGACATTCAGTACTTC,CASSRQGHWDIQYF
TRBD1,TRBJ2-4,TRBV15,once,TGTGCCACCAGCAGGACAGGGGGCACCGCAGCCAAAAACATTCAGTACTTC,CATSRTGGTAAKNIQYF
TRBD1,TRBJ1-2,TRBV6-6,few,TGTGCCAGCAGAGCGACAGGGCTCTCTAACTATGGCTACACCTTC,CASRATGLSNYGYTF
TRBD2,TRBJ2-1,TRBV10-1,.,TGCGCCAGCAGTGAGACGAGACTAGCGGTGAATGAGCAGTTCTTC,CASSETRLAVNEQFF
.,TRBJ2-5,TRBV6-5,.,TGTGCCAGCAGGCCGCTACCTCAAGAGACCCAGTACTTC,CASRPLPQETQYF
.,TRBJ1-4,TRBV6-4,.,TGTGCCAGCAGCCCGGGACAAAACAATGAAAAACTGTTTTTT,CASSPGQNNEKLFF
.,TRBJ1-4,TRBV28,.,TGTGCCAGCAGCCCGGGACACTTGAATGAAAAACTGTTTTTT,CASSPGHLNEKLFF
.,TRBJ2-3,TRBV2,.,TGTGCCAGCAGTGGCCTTGGGCCCACAGATACGCAGTATTTT,CASSGLGPTDTQYF
.,TRBJ2-3,TRBV10-1,.,TGCGCCAGCAGTCGAGCGGCCGCTAGCACAGATACGCAGTATTTT,CASSRAAASTDTQYF